Listed below are T cell receptor beta chains from one sample, sequenced in a study of healthy donors' naive CD4 and CD8 T cells. One entry per CDR3 protein results from TCRdb running MiXCR on the reads. The sample carries roughly 200,000 distinct CDR3 sequences, around 80% recorded once. Specimen: naive CD4+ and CD8+ T cells sorted from blood, pooled from several donors. These receptors all come from a pool of human donors in good health; the sample pools cells from several healthy donors. The CDR3 runs from the conserved cysteine through the conserved F or W. The D gene is left open where the match is weak. Rows may omit the clone size; those that give it use once, few, many or a size class.

abundance	v_gene	d_gene	j_gene	CDR3nt	CDR3aa
-	TRBV30	-	TRBJ1-1	TGTGCCTGGAGTTTCGGGAACACTGAAGCTTTCTTT	CAWSFGNTEAFF
once	TRBV5-6	TRBD1	TRBJ1-1	TGCGCCAGCAGCTCCGGGACAGGGTCCATGAACACTGAAGCTTTCTTT	CASSSGTGSMNTEAFF
few	TRBV6-5	-	TRBJ2-5	TGTGCCAGCAACCCACTAGGCTCGCGCGAGACCCAGTACTTC	CASNPLGSRETQYF
few	TRBV5-5	-	TRBJ2-1	TGTGCCAGCAGCCCGAACAATGAGCAGTTCTTC	CASSPNNEQFF
once	TRBV29-1	TRBD2	TRBJ2-5	TGCAGCGTCCCCAGCGGGGCCGGGACCCAGTACTTC	CSVPSGAGTQYF
-	TRBV19	-	TRBJ1-5	TGTGCCAGTGACTGGGGGGCTAGGGGCAATCAGCCCCAGCATTTT	CASDWGARGNQPQHF
-	TRBV6-5	TRBD1	TRBJ2-7	TGTGCCAGCGGAAAGTTGGCGGGACAGGGATACTACGAGCAGTACTTC	CASGKLAGQGYYEQYF
-	TRBV20-1	-	TRBJ1-1	TGCAGTGCTGATGGGGAGACCACTGAAGCTTTCTTT	CSADGETTEAFF
once	TRBV7-6	-	TRBJ1-3	TGTGCCAGCAGCTTCGGCGTTTATGGGGCGGCTGGAAACACCATATATTTT	CASSFGVYGAAGNTIYF
-	TRBV29-1	-	TRBJ2-3	TGCAGCGTACGGGAACAGGGAGTCACAGATACGCAGTATTTT	CSVREQGVTDTQYF
-	TRBV15	-	TRBJ2-5	TGTGCCACCAGCAGAGACCGGGACCCCGCGGAGACCCAGTACTTC	CATSRDRDPAETQYF
-	TRBV19	TRBD2	TRBJ2-7	TGTGCCAGTAGTGATGGTCGCGGGGGACTCTACGAGCAGTACTTC	CASSDGRGGLYEQYF
once	TRBV12-3/TRBV12-4	-	TRBJ2-7	TGTGCCAGCAGTTCGTCGGGGGCCTACGAGCAGTACTTC	CASSSSGAYEQYF
-	TRBV4-1	-	TRBJ2-5	TGCGCCAGCAGCCAAGCAGGGGCGGGTGAGACCCAGTACTTC	CASSQAGAGETQYF
few	TRBV5-1	TRBD2	TRBJ2-1	TGCGCCAGCAGCTTGTTGGGGACTAGCGGGGGAGCCCTCTACAATGAGCAGTTCTTC	CASSLLGTSGGALYNEQFF
few	TRBV7-6	TRBD2	TRBJ2-7	TGTGCCAGCAGTCCTCTAGCGGCCAGTTACGAGCAGTACTTC	CASSPLAASYEQYF
-	TRBV7-8	TRBD1	TRBJ2-7	TGTGCCAGCAGCTTAGCGCCACGGGGACAGGGTATCTACGAGCAGTACTTC	CASSLAPRGQGIYEQYF
-	TRBV19	-	TRBJ2-7	TGTGCCAGTAGTACGACGGGACACAAACCCTGCGAGCAGTACTTC	CASSTTGHKPCEQYF
-	TRBV6-2/TRBV6-3	TRBD2	TRBJ2-1	TGTGCCAGCAGTTACTCCATGGTAGCGGGAGGACCCGTCTACAATGAGCAGTTCTTC	CASSYSMVAGGPVYNEQFF